This TCR beta chain stems from a study of T-cell memory formation after mild COVID-19. This CDR3 has 15 residues. V was clipped by 1 base and J by 5 bases, with 16 bases between them. Germline-derived CDR1 and CDR2 are DFQATT and SNEGSKA (reference sequence). TCRdb passed the 5' RACE reads through MiXCR, listing each CDR3 protein once. Of some 210,000 distinct CDR3 sequences in the sample, 15% to 20% were seen once. Sequencing was done on a sample of PBMCs or a T cell subset sorted from them (not recorded which). This TCR came from an adult woman who had mild COVID-19 (a few samples of this study predate the infection). Cell type and time point are not known. The gene calls are TRBV20-1 and TRBJ2-3; D possibly corresponds to TRBD1 (5 bases). CDR3 DNA sequence: TGCAGTGCTAGAGTTTCCTCGACAGCTGGAGATACGCAGTATTTT. It codes for CSARVSSTAGDTQYF.